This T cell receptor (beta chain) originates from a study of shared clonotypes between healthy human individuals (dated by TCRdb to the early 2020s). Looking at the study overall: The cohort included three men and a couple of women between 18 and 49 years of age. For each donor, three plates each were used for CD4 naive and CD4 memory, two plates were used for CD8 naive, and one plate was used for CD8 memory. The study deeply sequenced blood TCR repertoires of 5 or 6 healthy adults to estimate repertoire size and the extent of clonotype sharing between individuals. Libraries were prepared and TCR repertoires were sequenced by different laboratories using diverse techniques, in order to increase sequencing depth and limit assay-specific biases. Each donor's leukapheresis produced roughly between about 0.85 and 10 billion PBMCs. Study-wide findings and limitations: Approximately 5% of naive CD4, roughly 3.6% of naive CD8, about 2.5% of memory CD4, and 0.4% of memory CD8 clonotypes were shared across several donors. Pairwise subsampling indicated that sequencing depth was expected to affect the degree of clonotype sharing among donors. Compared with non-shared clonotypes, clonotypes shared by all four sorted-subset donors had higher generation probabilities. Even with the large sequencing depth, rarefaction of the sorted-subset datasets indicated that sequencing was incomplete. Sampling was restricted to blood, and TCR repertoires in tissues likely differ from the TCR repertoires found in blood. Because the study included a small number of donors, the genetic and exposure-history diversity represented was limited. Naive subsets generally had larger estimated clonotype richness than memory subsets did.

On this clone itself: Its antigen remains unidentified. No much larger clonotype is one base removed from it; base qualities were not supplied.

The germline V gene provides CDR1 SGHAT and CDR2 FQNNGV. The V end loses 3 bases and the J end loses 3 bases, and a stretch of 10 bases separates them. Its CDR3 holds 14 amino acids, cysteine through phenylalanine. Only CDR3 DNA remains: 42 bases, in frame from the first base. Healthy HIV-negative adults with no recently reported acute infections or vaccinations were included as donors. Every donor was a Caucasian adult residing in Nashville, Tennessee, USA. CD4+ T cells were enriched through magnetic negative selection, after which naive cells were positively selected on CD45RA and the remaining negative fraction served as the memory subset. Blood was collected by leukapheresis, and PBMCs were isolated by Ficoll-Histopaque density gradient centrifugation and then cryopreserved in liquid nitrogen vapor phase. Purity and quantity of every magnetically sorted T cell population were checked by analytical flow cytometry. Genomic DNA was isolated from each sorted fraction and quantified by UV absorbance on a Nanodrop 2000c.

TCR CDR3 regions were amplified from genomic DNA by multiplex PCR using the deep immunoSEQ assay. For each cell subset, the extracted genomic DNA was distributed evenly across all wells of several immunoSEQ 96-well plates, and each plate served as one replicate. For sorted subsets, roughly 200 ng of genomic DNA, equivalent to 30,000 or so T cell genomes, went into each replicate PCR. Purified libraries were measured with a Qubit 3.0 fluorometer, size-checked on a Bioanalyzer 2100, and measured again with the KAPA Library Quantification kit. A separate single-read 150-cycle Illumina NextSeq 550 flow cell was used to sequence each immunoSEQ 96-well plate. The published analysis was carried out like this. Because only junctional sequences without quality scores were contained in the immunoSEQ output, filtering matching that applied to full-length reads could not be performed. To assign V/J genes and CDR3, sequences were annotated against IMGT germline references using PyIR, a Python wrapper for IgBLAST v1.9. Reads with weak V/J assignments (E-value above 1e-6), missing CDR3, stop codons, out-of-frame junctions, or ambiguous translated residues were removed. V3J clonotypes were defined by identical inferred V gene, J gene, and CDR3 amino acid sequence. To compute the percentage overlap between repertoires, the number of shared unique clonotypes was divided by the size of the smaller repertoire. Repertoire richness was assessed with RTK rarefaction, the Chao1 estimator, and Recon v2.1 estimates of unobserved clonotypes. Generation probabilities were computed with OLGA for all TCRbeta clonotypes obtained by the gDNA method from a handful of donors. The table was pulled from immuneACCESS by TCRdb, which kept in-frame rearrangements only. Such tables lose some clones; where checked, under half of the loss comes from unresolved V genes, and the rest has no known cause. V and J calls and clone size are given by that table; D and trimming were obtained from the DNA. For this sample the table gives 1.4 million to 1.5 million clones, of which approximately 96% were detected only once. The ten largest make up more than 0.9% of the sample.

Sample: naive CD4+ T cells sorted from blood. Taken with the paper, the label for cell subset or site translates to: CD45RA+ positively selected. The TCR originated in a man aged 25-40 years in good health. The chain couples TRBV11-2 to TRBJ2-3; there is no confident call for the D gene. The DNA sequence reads TGTGCCAGCAGCTTGAGGCAGTATACAGATACGCAGTATTTT. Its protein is CASSLRQYTDTQYF.